Listed below are T cell receptor beta chains from one sample, sequenced in a study of technical replicates of blood from several donors. Clones were sequenced by immunoSEQ multiplex PCR, and TCRdb holds only the in-frame ones, with some missing. Of some 14,000 clones listed, roughly 87% were seen once; the top ten hold about an eighth. Sequencing used PBMCs. The receptors shown here come from a human donor in good health. CDR3s include the opening cysteine and the closing phenylalanine or tryptophan. The D gene is left open where the match is weak. The listing skips clone size in some rows; elsewhere it reads once, few, many or a size class.

D gene: TRBD2
clone size: .
J gene: TRBJ2-2
V gene: TRBV18
CDR3 DNA: TGTGCCAGCTCTCCTGCGACTGCGGGAGGACCCGCGGGGGAGCTGTTTTTT
CDR3 protein: CASSPATAGGPAGELFF

D gene: TRBD2
clone size: .
J gene: TRBJ2-7
V gene: TRBV5-1
CDR3 DNA: TGCGCCAGCAGGCTCCTAGCGGAGAGCTCCTACGAGCAGTACTTC
CDR3 protein: CASRLLAESSYEQYF

D gene: .
clone size: .
J gene: TRBJ2-1
V gene: TRBV4-2
CDR3 DNA: TGTGCCAGCAGCCAAAGGGGAAGTTTTAGCGGCACCTACAATGAGCAGTTCTTC
CDR3 protein: CASSQRGSFSGTYNEQFF

D gene: TRBD1
clone size: once
J gene: TRBJ1-5
V gene: TRBV19
CDR3 DNA: TGTGCCAGTAGTATAGAGGGCAGGGGGAGACAGCCCCAGCATTTT
CDR3 protein: CASSIEGRGRQPQHF

D gene: TRBD1
clone size: few
J gene: TRBJ2-7
V gene: TRBV28
CDR3 DNA: TGTGCCAGCAGCCTTCTCTATGCCAGGGGGAAACAAACCTACGAGCAGTACTTC
CDR3 protein: CASSLLYARGKQTYEQYF

D gene: TRBD2
clone size: few
J gene: TRBJ2-1
V gene: TRBV19
CDR3 DNA: TGTGCCAGTAGCGTACGACGGACTAGCGGCTACAATGAGCAGTTCTTC
CDR3 protein: CASSVRRTSGYNEQFF

D gene: .
clone size: .
J gene: TRBJ2-1
V gene: TRBV28
CDR3 DNA: TGTGCCAGCAGTTTGAGGGGGGGCCTTGCTGAGCAGTTCTTC
CDR3 protein: CASSLRGGLAEQFF

D gene: TRBD1
clone size: once
J gene: TRBJ1-3
V gene: TRBV9
CDR3 DNA: TGTGCCAGCAGCGCCCGGGACAGGGACGGAAACACCATATATTTT
CDR3 protein: CASSARDRDGNTIYF

D gene: .
clone size: .
J gene: TRBJ2-5
V gene: TRBV11-2
CDR3 DNA: TGTGCCAGCAGCTCGACAAGCCAAGAGACCCAGTACTTC
CDR3 protein: CASSSTSQETQYF

D gene: TRBD1
clone size: .
J gene: TRBJ1-1
V gene: TRBV19
CDR3 DNA: TGTGCCAGTAGTATAGATGCGGCGGCAGGGGGAAAGAACACTGAAGCTTTCTTT
CDR3 protein: CASSIDAAAGGKNTEAFF

D gene: .
clone size: few
J gene: TRBJ2-7
V gene: TRBV25-1
CDR3 DNA: TGTGCCAGCAGCCATAGCGGTGCCTCCTACGAGCAGTACTTC
CDR3 protein: CASSHSGASYEQYF

D gene: .
clone size: .
J gene: TRBJ2-7
V gene: TRBV27
CDR3 DNA: TGTGCCAGCAGGCACGGAGGGACAGTAGACGAGCAGTACTTC
CDR3 protein: CASRHGGTVDEQYF

D gene: TRBD1
clone size: .
J gene: TRBJ1-2
V gene: TRBV7-9
CDR3 DNA: TGTGCCAGCAGCTTGGGACAGGGGCGGAACTATGGCTACACCTTC
CDR3 protein: CASSLGQGRNYGYTF

D gene: .
clone size: .
J gene: TRBJ2-3
V gene: TRBV28
CDR3 DNA: TGTGCCAGCAGTCGAGTGAATACGCAGTATTTT
CDR3 protein: CASSRVNTQYF

D gene: TRBD1
clone size: .
J gene: TRBJ1-2
V gene: TRBV28
CDR3 DNA: TGTGCCAGCAGTCACCGGGACAGGAGCGACTATGGCTACACCTTC
CDR3 protein: CASSHRDRSDYGYTF

D gene: TRBD2
clone size: .
J gene: TRBJ2-7
V gene: TRBV27
CDR3 DNA: TGTGCCAGCAGTCTTACTAGCGGAAGCTCCTACGAGCAGTACTTC
CDR3 protein: CASSLTSGSSYEQYF

D gene: .
clone size: few
J gene: TRBJ2-2
V gene: TRBV30
CDR3 DNA: TGTGCCTGGACAGATAACACCGGGGAGCTGTTTTTT
CDR3 protein: CAWTDNTGELFF

D gene: .
clone size: .
J gene: TRBJ2-3
V gene: TRBV6-6
CDR3 DNA: TGTGCCAGCAGAGCTCCCACGGCAGATACGCAGTATTTT
CDR3 protein: CASRAPTADTQYF

D gene: .
clone size: .
J gene: TRBJ2-2
V gene: TRBV13
CDR3 DNA: TGTGCCAGCACCCACCGCGTGGCTAGTGACACCGGGGAGCTGTTTTTT
CDR3 protein: CASTHRVASDTGELFF

D gene: TRBD1
clone size: .
J gene: TRBJ2-1
V gene: TRBV27
CDR3 DNA: TGTGCCAGCAGTTCGGGACAGGGAGGAGCCTACAATGAGCAGTTCTTC
CDR3 protein: CASSSGQGGAYNEQFF

D gene: .
clone size: .
J gene: TRBJ2-3
V gene: TRBV28
CDR3 DNA: TGTGCCAGCAGTTTTGTGGCGGGCGGCCTCACAGATACGCAGTATTTT
CDR3 protein: CASSFVAGGLTDTQYF

D gene: .
clone size: .
J gene: TRBJ2-7
V gene: TRBV14
CDR3 DNA: TGTGCCAGCAGCCAAGACGGAAGGGGTTACGAGCAGTACTTC
CDR3 protein: CASSQDGRGYEQYF

D gene: TRBD2
clone size: .
J gene: TRBJ2-2
V gene: TRBV5-1
CDR3 DNA: TGCGCCAGCGGTGAACCGGGACTAGCGGGAGGCGCCGGGGAGCTGTTTTTT
CDR3 protein: CASGEPGLAGGAGELFF

D gene: TRBD1
clone size: .
J gene: TRBJ2-6
V gene: TRBV7-8
CDR3 DNA: TGTGCCAGCGATACAGGGGCTGGGGCCAACGTCCTGACTTTC
CDR3 protein: CASDTGAGANVLTF

D gene: .
clone size: once
J gene: TRBJ2-3
V gene: TRBV5-1
CDR3 DNA: TGCGCCAGCAGCCCCCGGGACACCTCGGGGACAGATACGCAGTATTTT
CDR3 protein: CASSPRDTSGTDTQYF

D gene: .
clone size: .
J gene: TRBJ1-4
V gene: TRBV6-5
CDR3 DNA: TGTGCCAGCAGTTACTCGGGGGGACTCACTAATGAAAAACTGTTTTTT
CDR3 protein: CASSYSGGLTNEKLFF

D gene: TRBD2
clone size: .
J gene: TRBJ2-5
V gene: TRBV11-2
CDR3 DNA: TGTGCCAGCAGCTTAGGACTAGCGTTCCCCGCCCAAGAGACCCAGTACTTC
CDR3 protein: CASSLGLAFPAQETQYF

D gene: .
clone size: .
J gene: TRBJ2-1
V gene: TRBV2
CDR3 DNA: TGTGCCAGCAGTGACGGGAAGATCCTTCCCAATGAGCAGTTCTTC
CDR3 protein: CASSDGKILPNEQFF

D gene: TRBD1
clone size: .
J gene: TRBJ1-5
V gene: TRBV27
CDR3 DNA: TGTGCCAGCAGTTCCACAGGGGGTACTCAGCCCCAGCATTTT
CDR3 protein: CASSSTGGTQPQHF

D gene: .
clone size: .
J gene: TRBJ1-2
V gene: TRBV6-1
CDR3 DNA: TGTGCCAGCGGCAGGGTAGACTATGGCTACACCTTC
CDR3 protein: CASGRVDYGYTF

D gene: TRBD2
clone size: .
J gene: TRBJ2-1
V gene: TRBV7-2
CDR3 DNA: TGTGCCAGCAGCTCGCGGACTAGCGAGGTCCGGAATGAGCAGTTCTTC
CDR3 protein: CASSSRTSEVRNEQFF

D gene: TRBD2
clone size: .
J gene: TRBJ2-7
V gene: TRBV4-2
CDR3 DNA: TGTGCCAGCAGCCAAGATTTAGGCGGGAGGGGAAACGAGCAGTACTTC
CDR3 protein: CASSQDLGGRGNEQYF

D gene: TRBD1
clone size: once
J gene: TRBJ2-2
V gene: TRBV5-1
CDR3 DNA: TGCGCCAGCAGCTTTTCGGGACAGCCGAACACCGGGGAGCTGTTTTTT
CDR3 protein: CASSFSGQPNTGELFF

D gene: .
clone size: .
J gene: TRBJ1-2
V gene: TRBV28
CDR3 DNA: TGTGCCAGCAGTTTAATGGGGGCGAATGGCTACACCTTC
CDR3 protein: CASSLMGANGYTF

D gene: .
clone size: few
J gene: TRBJ1-1
V gene: TRBV19
CDR3 DNA: TGTGCCAGTATGCGGGCGGGGACTGTCGGAGCTTTCTTT
CDR3 protein: CASMRAGTVGAFF

D gene: .
clone size: .
J gene: TRBJ1-2
V gene: TRBV28
CDR3 DNA: TGTGCCAGCAGTTTAGAAAGAGCCAGGGTGGTTCGCTATGGCTACACCTTC
CDR3 protein: CASSLERARVVRYGYTF

D gene: TRBD2
clone size: .
J gene: TRBJ2-5
V gene: TRBV4-1
CDR3 DNA: TGCGCCAGCAGCCAAAGTGACTGGGGAGGGGAGACCCAGTACTTC
CDR3 protein: CASSQSDWGGETQYF

D gene: .
clone size: once
J gene: TRBJ2-1
V gene: TRBV2
CDR3 DNA: TGTGCCAGCAGTGAAGTTGGGGGAGGCTACAATGAGCAGTTCTTC
CDR3 protein: CASSEVGGGYNEQFF

D gene: .
clone size: .
J gene: TRBJ2-1
V gene: TRBV6-1
CDR3 DNA: TGTGCCAGCGGGTCTAGGGGCGATGAGCAGTTCTTC
CDR3 protein: CASGSRGDEQFF

D gene: .
clone size: .
J gene: TRBJ1-1
V gene: TRBV28
CDR3 DNA: TGTGCCAGCACTTACTTTCAGCGGTTGAACACTGAAGCTTTCTTT
CDR3 protein: CASTYFQRLNTEAFF

D gene: TRBD1
clone size: once
J gene: TRBJ1-2
V gene: TRBV7-3
CDR3 DNA: TGTGCCAGCAGCCCCACAGGGGGCGACTATGGCTACACCTTC
CDR3 protein: CASSPTGGDYGYTF

D gene: .
clone size: .
J gene: TRBJ1-1
V gene: TRBV6-1
CDR3 DNA: TGTGCCAGCAGCCGGGACTTAAACACTGAAGCTTTCTTT
CDR3 protein: CASSRDLNTEAFF

D gene: TRBD1
clone size: .
J gene: TRBJ2-3
V gene: TRBV30
CDR3 DNA: TGTGCCTTCGGAGGGGACAGGGCGCCAGATACGCAGTATTTT
CDR3 protein: CAFGGDRAPDTQYF

D gene: TRBD1
clone size: .
J gene: TRBJ2-7
V gene: TRBV7-9
CDR3 DNA: TGTGCCAGCAGCTTACCGACAGGGCGTCTTCGCTACGAGCAGTACTTC
CDR3 protein: CASSLPTGRLRYEQYF

D gene: TRBD2
clone size: .
J gene: TRBJ2-7
V gene: TRBV2
CDR3 DNA: TGTGCCAGCATAGGCTCACAGATGGGGGGGGAGCAGTACTTC
CDR3 protein: CASIGSQMGGEQYF

D gene: .
clone size: .
J gene: TRBJ2-7
V gene: TRBV6-5
CDR3 DNA: TGTGCCAGCAGTTACTCGAAACAGGGATCCACCTACGAGCAGTACTTC
CDR3 protein: CASSYSKQGSTYEQYF

D gene: .
clone size: .
J gene: TRBJ2-1
V gene: TRBV5-1
CDR3 DNA: TGCGCCAGCAGCTCCGAGACACTCACCTACAATGAGCAGTTCTTC
CDR3 protein: CASSSETLTYNEQFF

D gene: TRBD1
clone size: .
J gene: TRBJ2-2
V gene: TRBV2
CDR3 DNA: TGTGCCAGCAGTGGCAACAGGGGCGCGGACGGGGAGCTGTTTTTT
CDR3 protein: CASSGNRGADGELFF

D gene: .
clone size: .
J gene: TRBJ2-2
V gene: TRBV19
CDR3 DNA: TGTGCCAGTAGCGACTTGACTAGCAGGGGTCGCACCGGGGAGCTGTTTTTT
CDR3 protein: CASSDLTSRGRTGELFF

D gene: TRBD1
clone size: .
J gene: TRBJ1-1
V gene: TRBV6-1
CDR3 DNA: TGTGCCAGCACGGGGACAGGGTCCCAAGCTTTCTTT
CDR3 protein: CASTGTGSQAFF

D gene: .
clone size: .
J gene: TRBJ2-3
V gene: TRBV21-1
CDR3 DNA: TGTGCCAGCAGCAAAGAAAGGCTTTGGGGAGTAGACCACACAGATACGCAGTATTTT
CDR3 protein: CASSKERLWGVDHTDTQYF

D gene: .
clone size: .
J gene: TRBJ2-2
V gene: TRBV5-8
CDR3 DNA: TGTGCCATCGTGTACAGGGCGAGGGATACCGGGGAGCTGTTTTTT
CDR3 protein: CAIVYRARDTGELFF